This TCR beta chain is from a study of monozygotic twins with inflammatory bowel disease. CDR1 is MNHEY, CDR2 SMNVEV, per germline (reference sequence). The length of the CDR3 is 16 residues. Around 3,600 ng of total RNA went into each TCR library. Nested PCRs of approximately 16 and 10 cycles, two in total, were run on TCRalpha and TCRbeta cDNA. For each CDR3 protein, TCRdb gives one entry from its re-call of the 5' RACE reads, without DNA. This table holds hundreds of thousands of distinct CDR3 sequences. The rearrangement joins TRBV27 to TRBJ2-2; with no DNA, the TCRdb D assignment of TRBD1 cannot be verified. The TCR originated in a human donor with ulcerative colitis or Crohn's disease, or a healthy co-twin of an affected twin (not recorded which). What was sequenced was blood. CDR3 loop: CASSSRGTENTGELFF.